These 2 T cell receptor beta chains were sequenced from one sample in a study of cytomegalovirus exposure and HLA in healthy donors. The PCR contained 60 Vbeta and 13 Jbeta primers. Assay used: immunoSEQ multiplex PCR; TCRdb lists only in-frame clones, some missing. The sample has about 150,000 clones, approximately 73% seen once; the top ten hold about 10%. Sequenced input: PBMCs. All receptors derive from a man aged 30 to 45 in good health and CMV-seropositive.

The chain employs TRBV5-1 and TRBJ2-2, with 7 nucleotides matching TRBD2. Germline V gives CDR1 SGHRS, CDR2 YFSETQ. There are 16 residues in the CDR3. The ends lost 1 base at V and 4 bases at J; junction bases unmatched: 7. CDR3 protein: CASSLMAGVTTGELFF. Here the CDR3 DNA reads TGCGCCAGCAGCTTGATGGCGGGAGTTACCACCGGGGAGCTGTTTTTT.

This clone has only a few counts. V usage is TRBV14 and J usage is TRBJ1-2; D not certain. CDR3 length: 15 amino acids. V dropped 2 bases and J dropped 2 bases, with 12 bases sitting between them. Looked up from germline, CDR1 is SGHDN and CDR2 is FVKESK. The chain's CDR3 is CASSQTGMSNYGYTF. The CDR3 DNA reads TGTGCCAGCAGCCAAACGGGGATGTCCAACTATGGCTACACCTTC.